This TCR beta chain was found in a study of blood T cell repertoires in COVID-19. Study-level information: Sources were T cells, B-cell-depleted T cells, or PBMCs; the material itself was cDNA or gDNA.

The study drew participants aged about 18 to 95 years from 20 to 30 US areas. Germline loops: CDR1 KGHSH, CDR2 LQKENI. The CDR3 has 17 amino acids. Trimming removed 1 base at V and 6 bases at J, with 18 bases between. As handled by the study authors: Estimation of nucleated cell counts was performed using reference gene primer amplification. Clones were sequenced by immunoSEQ multiplex PCR, and TCRdb holds only the in-frame ones, with some missing. That table is the source of V, J and clone size, and D and trimming were worked out from the DNA. The top ten hold approximately 6% of the sample, which has around 150,000 clones, over 75% seen once.

This TCR was recovered from a man aged 35 to 55 who had recovered from COVID-19. Sequencing was carried out using PBMCs or T cells enriched from blood (not recorded which). The chain carries TRBV18 and TRBJ2-2; D might be TRBD2 (6 bases). The CDR3 spells CASSPRFNSGAPGELFF. The CDR3, as DNA: TGTGCCAGCTCACCACGGTTTAATAGCGGAGCGCCCGGGGAGCTGTTTTTT.